Below, one T cell receptor (beta chain) is given with its context. The target antigen is unknown. Time point described: week 11, during vaccination. Each dose of the vaccine consisted of 300 ug of mutant IDH1 20-mer peptide, with topical imiquimod. These data are taken from a study of a mutant IDH1 vaccine in newly diagnosed glioma. Across the whole study: Patients, over weeks 1, 3, 5, 7, 11, 15, 19 and 23, received a total of eight vaccinations. Treated patients, averaging approximately 40 years, were around 62% male and around 40% female.

Germline CDR1 SGHTA, CDR2 FQGNSA. This CDR3 is 15 amino acids long. V was pared by 1 base and J by 6 bases, with 6 bases of the junction left unmatched. Only in-frame clones appear in the TCRdb table, and some are missing; sequencing was by immunoSEQ multiplex PCR. In the table there are under 150,000 clones, 80% of which are singletons. Study-wide points: Immune responses induced by vaccination arose in about 93% of the patients.

This rearrangement joins TRBV7-2 to TRBJ1-5, with 7 bases lining up with TRBD1. The source material was PBMCs, sampled from a glioma patient whose treatment included an IDH1 peptide vaccine. This receptor was taken from a middle-aged man with glioma. The CDR3 region is CASSLGDSLGQPQHF. CDR3 nucleotides: TGTGCCAGCAGCTTAGGGGACAGCTTAGGTCAGCCCCAGCATTTT.